This TCR beta chain was profiled in a study of identical twins. One entry per CDR3 protein results from TCRdb running MiXCR on the 5' RACE reads. The data contain hundreds of thousands of distinct CDR3 sequences, over 9% of them singletons. This CDR3 region has 14 residues. Looked up from germline, CDR1 is LGHNT and CDR2 is FRNRAP. V was pared by 5 bases and J by 6 bases, with 2 bases of the junction left unmatched. This same sample was also part of a study on yellow fever vaccine responses in identical twins.

The specimen was CD8+ T cells sorted from blood. The V and J genes are TRBV12-5 and TRBJ2-1; 12 nucleotides agree with TRBD2. The TCR sequence derives from a woman between 18 and 29 years old in good health. In DNA form, the CDR3 reads TGTGCTAGTGGTCCGGGACTAGCGGGCAATGAGCAGTTCTTC. This codes for CASGPGLAGNEQFF.